Shown below are 22 T cell receptor beta chains from a single sample sequenced in a study of cytotoxic CD8 clonotypes in ibrutinib-treated CLL. Here immunoSEQ multiplex PCR was the method, and the copy in TCRdb shows in-frame clones only, minus some. The sample records 60,000 to 65,000 clones, less than 60% being singletons. The source material was PBMCs, sampled after 12 months of ibrutinib treatment. These receptors were collected from a human donor with chronic lymphocytic leukemia.

This chain uses TRBV28 with TRBJ1-5, with D possibly being TRBD1 (5 bases). The CDR3 runs to 15 residues. Germline V gene sequence: CDR1 MDHEN, CDR2 SYDVKM. Trimming stripped 5 bases from V and 6 bases from J, with 17 bases between. CDR3 sequence (DNA): TGTGCCAGCAGTCCCACTTCAGGGTCGGGTCAGCCCCAGCATTTT. Translation: CASSPTSGSGQPQHF.

This clone turned up a few times. This chain joins TRBV2 and TRBJ1-5, with 10 nucleotides matching TRBD1. V lost 9 bases to trimming and J lost 6 bases; unmatched junction nucleotides: 5. The CDR3 loop spans 13 amino acids. Per germline, CDR1 SNHLY and CDR2 FYNNEI. The chain's CDR3 is CASRTGGSQPQHF. CDR3 coding DNA: TGTGCCAGTAGGACAGGGGGGTCTCAGCCCCAGCATTTT.

This clone appeared a few times. This sequence joins TRBV7-2 and TRBJ1-1; D is unclear. V was trimmed by 1 base and J by 5 bases, leaving 17 bases between them. This CDR3 is built from 16 residues. Germline V gene data show CDR1 as SGHTA and CDR2 as FQGNSA. This CDR3 reads CASSLVATGSGTEAFF. The CDR3, as DNA: TGTGCCAGCAGCTTAGTCGCTACGGGGTCGGGAACTGAAGCTTTCTTT.

This sequence joins TRBV7-8 and TRBJ2-3; tentatively, D is TRBD2 (6 bases). This CDR3 is built from 16 residues. From germline, CDR1 is SGHVS and CDR2 FQNEAQ. Trimming pared 11 bases from V and 6 bases from J, leaving 27 bases between. The CDR3 nucleotides are TGTGCCGCTAACGACGGGGTGCGGGGTCCCATGGATACGCAGTATTTT. This encodes CAANDGVRGPMDTQYF. The full variable domain, rest sourced from reference TRBV7-8 and TRBJ2-3, is GAGVSQSPRYKVAKRGQDVALRCDPISGHVSLFWYQQALGQGPEFLTYFQNEAQLDKSGLPSDRFFAERPEGSVSTLKIQRTQQEDSAVYLCAANDGVRGPMDTQYFGPGTRLTVL.

The rearrangement uses TRBV28 and TRBJ2-7; D call uncertain. The germline CDR1 and CDR2 sequences are MDHEN and SYDVKM. Between the trimmed V and J ends, which lost 10 bases and 1 base, there was a span of 17 bases. CDR3 length: 14 amino acids. The CDR3 protein is CANTRCGRSYEQYV. CDR3 in DNA: TGTGCCAATACGCGATGCGGCAGGTCCTACGAGCAGTACGTC.

This clone was recorded a few times. The chain is built from TRBV18 and TRBJ2-2; no definite D call. V lost 6 bases and J lost 5, with 4 bases in between. The germline V gene encodes CDR1 KGHSH and CDR2 LQKENI. This CDR3 region has 11 residues. CDR3 in DNA: TGTGCCAGCTCGGGGACCGGGGAGCTGTTTTTT. Residues: CASSGTGELFF.

In this sample, this clone is medium-sized. This rearrangement joins TRBV19 to TRBJ2-7; D remains ambiguous. There are 13 residues in the CDR3. Deletions cut 7 bases from V and 6 bases from J, with 16 bases between. Germline V CDR1 and CDR2: LNHDA, SQIVND (reference sequence). DNA for the CDR3: TGTGCCAGTAAAGTGGACGCGGATGGCGAGCAGTACTTC. Amino acids: CASKVDADGEQYF.

The chain uses TRBV6-6 and TRBJ1-5; tentatively, D is TRBD1 (6 bases). Germline CDR1 and CDR2: MNHNY and SVGAGI (reference sequence). The V and J ends lost 4 bases and 7 bases respectively, with 11 bases between them. The CDR3 has 13 amino acids. DNA of the CDR3: TGTGCCAGCAGTTTGGACAGCACCCAGCCCCAGCATTTT. Its translation is CASSLDSTQPQHF.

J is TRBJ1-4 and V is TRBV4-1; TRBD1 might be the D (5 bases). The CDR3 consists of 13 residues. The V end lost 3 bases, the J end lost 12 bases, and 14 bases lay between the germline ends. Germline V CDR1 and CDR2: MGHRA, YSYEKL. CDR3 sequence reads: CASSHQGAPELFF. For the CDR3, the DNA is TGCGCCAGCAGCCACCAAGGGGCCCCCGAACTGTTTTTT.

The chain combines TRBV27 with TRBJ2-5, with 12 bases lining up with TRBD2. Germline CDR1 MNHEY, CDR2 SMNVEV (reference sequence). CDR3 length: 18 amino acids. Trimming cost V 5 bases and J 1 base; bases outside gene matches: 11. This chain's CDR3 is CASSPLPLAGGPQETQYF. CDR3 nucleotide sequence: TGTGCCAGCAGTCCCCTCCCACTAGCGGGAGGCCCCCAAGAGACCCAGTACTTC.

The chain joins TRBV28 to TRBJ2-7, with TRBD1 matching 8 bases. The CDR3 spans 14 residues. Germline trimming cut 6 bases from V and 0 bases from J; bases unmatched to any gene: 4. Germline V gene sequence: CDR1 MDHEN, CDR2 SYDVKM. CDR3 region: CASRTGTGSYEQYF. The CDR3 DNA sequence: TGTGCCAGCAGGACCGGGACAGGCTCCTACGAGCAGTACTTC.

The rearrangement joins TRBV19 to TRBJ1-1; D is unclear. This CDR3 spans 15 amino acids. The germline gives CDR1 LNHDA, CDR2 SQIVND (reference sequence). V was cut by 4 bases and J by 1 base, with 13 bases left in between. The CDR3 protein is CASSTWTRSNTEAFF. CDR3 DNA sequence: TGTGCCAGTAGTACCTGGACGAGATCGAACACTGAAGCTTTCTTT.

There are many counts of this clone. The CDR3 sequence: CASSEPVSRAGYTF. The CDR3 DNA reads TGTGCCAGCAGTGAACCCGTATCGCGAGCTGGCTACACCTTC. The V call is TRBV6-1, the J call TRBJ1-2; no definite D call. Germline lookup yields CDR1 MNHNS and CDR2 SASEGT. V was clipped by 2 bases and J by 7 bases, with 14 bases between them. The CDR3 is made up of 14 amino acids.

This clone came up once. It may be a read error: a sequence one base away is much more abundant. This chain uses TRBV7-9 with TRBJ1-3; D ambiguous. The CDR3 is made up of 14 amino acids. V lost 3 bases, J lost 4 bases, and 10 bases lay in between. Per the germline V gene, CDR1 is SEHNR and CDR2 is FQNEAQ (reference sequence). CDR3 nucleotides: TGTGCCAGCAGCTTTAGGGAGGAAGGAAACACCATATATTTT. Its protein is CASSFREEGNTIYF.

The chain couples TRBV4-2 to TRBJ1-2; a possible D gene is TRBD1 (5 bases). V dropped 0 bases and J dropped 6 bases, with 11 bases sitting between them. The CDR3 extends over 14 amino acids. Germline V gene data show CDR1 as LGHNA and CDR2 as YNFKEQ. CDR3 in amino acids: CASSQDYRLHGYTF. The CDR3 nucleotides read TGTGCCAGCAGCCAAGATTACAGGCTCCATGGCTACACCTTC.

The chain is built from TRBV2 and TRBJ1-2, with D perhaps TRBD1 (5 bases). Trimming shortened V by 5 bases and J by 6 bases, and 16 bases separated the two germline ends. Germline assignment: CDR1 SNHLY and CDR2 FYNNEI. This CDR3 has 14 residues. The CDR3 nucleotides are TGTGCCAGCAGTCCCGGGACCGCAATCGATGGCTACACCTTC. Its translation: CASSPGTAIDGYTF.

This clone has just a few counts. The chain uses TRBV5-5 and TRBJ2-3; 7 nucleotides agree with TRBD2. The CDR3 spans 16 residues. Germline V gene lookup returns CDR1 SGHKS and CDR2 YYEKEE (reference sequence). V gave up 4 bases and J gave up 6 bases; unmatched junction bases: 14. CDR3 sequence (DNA): TGTGCCAGCAGCCCTTTCGGGGGAGGGGTTAGGGATACGCAGTATTTT. Its protein is CASSPFGGGVRDTQYF.

This rearrangement joins TRBV2 to TRBJ2-7; 8 bases align to TRBD1. CDR1 is SNHLY, CDR2 FYNNEI, per germline. The CDR3 is 17 amino acids. V gave up 8 bases and J gave up 0 bases; unmatched junction bases: 15. CDR3 loop: CASLGIPSGQVSYEQYF. The CDR3 bases are TGTGCCAGCCTGGGGATCCCTTCGGGACAGGTCTCCTACGAGCAGTACTTC.

This clone was counted between two and nine times. The chain carries TRBV28 and TRBJ2-5; D is possibly TRBD1 or TRBD2 (5 bases each). V shed 0 bases and J shed 4 bases, with 6 bases lying between them. The CDR3 extends over 13 amino acids. Germline CDR1 and CDR2: MDHEN and SYDVKM. The CDR3 DNA sequence: TGTGCCAGCAGTTTATGGGGACGAGAGACCCAGTACTTC. Amino acids: CASSLWGRETQYF.

V is TRBV6-5 and J is TRBJ1-5; a weak D match, TRBD1 (6 bases). The CDR3 is made up of 15 amino acids. CDR1 and CDR2 from the germline V gene are MNHEY and SVGAGI. V lost 8 bases to trimming and J lost 1 base, with 15 bases between them. CDR3 bases: TGTGCCAGCGGAAACAGGGAGGGGAGCAATCAGCCCCAGCATTTT. Translating gives CASGNREGSNQPQHF.

The CDR3 DNA is TGTGCCAGCAAAGGAGAAATCACCGGGGAGCTGTTTTTT. Protein product: CASKGEITGELFF. This chain connects TRBV2 to TRBJ2-2, with D uncertain. CDR3 length: 13 amino acids. In germline, CDR1 is SNHLY, CDR2 FYNNEI. V was cut by 7 bases and J by 4 bases, with 10 bases left in between.

V gene TRBV7-9 combines with J gene TRBJ2-6, with D hard to call. Trimming stripped 6 bases from V and 2 bases from J, with 14 bases between. The CDR3 covers 16 residues. CDR1 is SEHNR and CDR2 is FQNEAQ in the germline V gene (reference sequence). This chain's CDR3 is CASRPRFRPGANVLTF. The CDR3 DNA reads as TGTGCCAGCAGACCCAGGTTCAGGCCTGGGGCCAACGTCCTGACTTTC.